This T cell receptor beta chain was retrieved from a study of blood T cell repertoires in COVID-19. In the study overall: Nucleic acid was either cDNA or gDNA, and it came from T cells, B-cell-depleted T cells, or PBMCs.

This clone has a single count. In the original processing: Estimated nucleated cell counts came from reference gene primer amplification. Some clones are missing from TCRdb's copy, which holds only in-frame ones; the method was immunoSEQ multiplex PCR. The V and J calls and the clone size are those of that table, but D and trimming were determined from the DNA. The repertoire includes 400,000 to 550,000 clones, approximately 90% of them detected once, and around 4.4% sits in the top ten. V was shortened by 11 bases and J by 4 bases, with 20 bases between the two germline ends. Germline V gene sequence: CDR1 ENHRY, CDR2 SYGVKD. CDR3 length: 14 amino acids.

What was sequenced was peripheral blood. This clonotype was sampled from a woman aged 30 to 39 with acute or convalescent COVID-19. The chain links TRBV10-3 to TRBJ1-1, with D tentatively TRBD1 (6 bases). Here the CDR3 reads CAAQGQGLATEAFF. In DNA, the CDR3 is TGTGCCGCCCAGGGGCAGGGCTTGGCCACTGAAGCTTTCTTT.